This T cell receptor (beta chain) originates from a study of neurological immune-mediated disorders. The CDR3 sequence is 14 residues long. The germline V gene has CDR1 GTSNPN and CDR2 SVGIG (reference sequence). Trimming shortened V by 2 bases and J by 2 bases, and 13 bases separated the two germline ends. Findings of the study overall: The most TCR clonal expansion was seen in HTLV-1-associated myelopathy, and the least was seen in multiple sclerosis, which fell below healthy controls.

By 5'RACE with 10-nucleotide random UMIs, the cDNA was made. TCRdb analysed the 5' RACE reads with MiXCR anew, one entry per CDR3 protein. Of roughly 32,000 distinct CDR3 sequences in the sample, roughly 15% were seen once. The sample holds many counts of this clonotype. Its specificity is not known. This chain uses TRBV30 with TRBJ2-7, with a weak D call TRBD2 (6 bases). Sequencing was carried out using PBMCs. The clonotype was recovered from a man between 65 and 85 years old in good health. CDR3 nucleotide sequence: TGTGCCTGGAGTAAACCCGGGAGTCCCTACGAGCAGTACTTC. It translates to CAWSKPGSPYEQYF. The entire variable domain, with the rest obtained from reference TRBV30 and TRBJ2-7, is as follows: SQTIHQWPATLVQPVGSPLSLECTVEGTSNPNLYWYRQAAGRGLQLLFYSVGIGQISSEVPQNLSASRPQDRQFILSSKKLLLSDSGFYLCAWSKPGSPYEQYFGPGTRLTVT.